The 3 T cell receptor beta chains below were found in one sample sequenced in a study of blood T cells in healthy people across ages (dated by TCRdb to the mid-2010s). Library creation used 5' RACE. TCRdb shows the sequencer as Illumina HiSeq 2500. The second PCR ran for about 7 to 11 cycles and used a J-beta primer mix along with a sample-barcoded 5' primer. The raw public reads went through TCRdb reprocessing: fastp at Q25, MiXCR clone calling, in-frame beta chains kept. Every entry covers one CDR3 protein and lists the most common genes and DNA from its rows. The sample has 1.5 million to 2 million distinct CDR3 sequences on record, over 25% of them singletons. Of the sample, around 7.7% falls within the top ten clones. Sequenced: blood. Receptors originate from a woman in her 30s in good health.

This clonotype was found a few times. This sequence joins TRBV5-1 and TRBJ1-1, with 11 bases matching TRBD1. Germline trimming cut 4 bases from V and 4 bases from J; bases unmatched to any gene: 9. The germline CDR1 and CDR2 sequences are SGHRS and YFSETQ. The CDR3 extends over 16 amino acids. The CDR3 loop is CASSPGQGVVGTEAFF. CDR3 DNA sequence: TGCGCCAGCAGCCCGGGACAGGGGGTAGTTGGCACTGAAGCTTTCTTT.

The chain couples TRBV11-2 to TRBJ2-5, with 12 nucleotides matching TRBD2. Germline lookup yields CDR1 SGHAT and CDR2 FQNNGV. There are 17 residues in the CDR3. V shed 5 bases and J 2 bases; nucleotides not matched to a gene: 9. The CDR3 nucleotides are TGTGCCAGCAGCCAACTGACTAGCGGGGGTGATCAAGAGACCCAGTACTTC. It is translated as CASSQLTSGGDQETQYF. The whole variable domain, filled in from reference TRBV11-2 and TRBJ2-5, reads EAGVAQSPRYKIIEKRQSVAFWCNPISGHATLYWYQQILGQGPKLLIQFQNNGVVDDSQLPKDRFSAERLKGVDSTLKIQPAKLEDSAVYLCASSQLTSGGDQETQYFGPGTRLLVL.

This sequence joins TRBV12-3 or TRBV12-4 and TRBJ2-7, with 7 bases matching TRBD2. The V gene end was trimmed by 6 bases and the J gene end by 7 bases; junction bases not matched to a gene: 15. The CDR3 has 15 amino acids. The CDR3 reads CASSLPGTNFNEQYF. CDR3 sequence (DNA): TGTGCCAGCAGCTTACCCGGGACTAACTTCAATGAGCAGTACTTC.